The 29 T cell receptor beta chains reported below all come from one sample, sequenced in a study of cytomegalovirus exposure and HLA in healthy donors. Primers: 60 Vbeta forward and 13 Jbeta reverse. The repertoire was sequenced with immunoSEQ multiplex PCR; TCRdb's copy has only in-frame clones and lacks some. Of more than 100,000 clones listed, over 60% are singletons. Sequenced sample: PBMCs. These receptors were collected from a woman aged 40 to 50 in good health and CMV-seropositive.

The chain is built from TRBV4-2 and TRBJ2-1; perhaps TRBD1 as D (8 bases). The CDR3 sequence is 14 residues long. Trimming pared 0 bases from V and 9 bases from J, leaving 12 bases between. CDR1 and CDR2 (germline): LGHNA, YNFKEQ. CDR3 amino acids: CASSQDYRGGEQFF. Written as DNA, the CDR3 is TGTGCCAGCAGCCAAGATTACAGGGGGGGTGAGCAGTTCTTC.

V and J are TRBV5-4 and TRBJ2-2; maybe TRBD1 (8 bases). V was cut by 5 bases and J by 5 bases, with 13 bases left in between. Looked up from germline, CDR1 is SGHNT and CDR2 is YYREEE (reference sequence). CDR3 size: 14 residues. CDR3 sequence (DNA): TGTGCCAGCAGTACAGGGGGGGAAACCGGGGAGCTGTTTTTT. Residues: CASSTGGETGELFF.

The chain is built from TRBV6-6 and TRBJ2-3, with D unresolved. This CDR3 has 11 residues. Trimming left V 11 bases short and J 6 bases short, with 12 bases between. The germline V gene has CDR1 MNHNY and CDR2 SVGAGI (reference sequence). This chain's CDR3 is CASLYLDTQYF. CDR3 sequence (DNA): TGTGCCTCCTTATACTTGGATACGCAGTATTTT.

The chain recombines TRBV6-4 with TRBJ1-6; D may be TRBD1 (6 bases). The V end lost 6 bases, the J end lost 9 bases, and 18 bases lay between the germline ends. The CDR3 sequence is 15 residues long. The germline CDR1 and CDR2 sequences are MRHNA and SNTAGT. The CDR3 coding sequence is TGTGCCAGCAGGCTTACGGGGGGCGCGGGTTCACCCCTCCACTTT. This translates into CASRLTGGAGSPLHF.

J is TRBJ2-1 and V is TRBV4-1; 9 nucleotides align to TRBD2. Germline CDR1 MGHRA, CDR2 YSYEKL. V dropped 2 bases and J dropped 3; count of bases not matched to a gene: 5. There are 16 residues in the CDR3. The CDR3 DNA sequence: TGCGCCAGCAGCCAACTACTAGCGGGCCGCTACAATGAGCAGTTCTTC. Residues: CASSQLLAGRYNEQFF.

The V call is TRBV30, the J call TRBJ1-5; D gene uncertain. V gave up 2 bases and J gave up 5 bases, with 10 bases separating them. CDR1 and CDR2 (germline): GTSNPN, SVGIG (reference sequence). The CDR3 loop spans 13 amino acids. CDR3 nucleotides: TGTGCCTGGAGTCCCGGAGCCGATCAGCCCCAGCATTTT. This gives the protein CAWSPGADQPQHF.

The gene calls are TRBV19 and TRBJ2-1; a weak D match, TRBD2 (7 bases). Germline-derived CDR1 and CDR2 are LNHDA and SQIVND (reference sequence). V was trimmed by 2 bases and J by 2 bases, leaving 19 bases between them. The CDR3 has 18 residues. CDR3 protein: CASSIQEVGGAPYNEQFF. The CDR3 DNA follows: TGTGCCAGTAGTATACAGGAGGTTGGGGGGGCCCCCTACAATGAGCAGTTCTTC.

The CDR3 nucleotides are TGCAGCGAGGTGGAGGGAGGGCATAAGACCCAGTACTTC. Its translation is CSEVEGGHKTQYF. The chain joins TRBV29-1 to TRBJ2-5, with 7 bases fitting TRBD2. CDR1 and CDR2 (germline): SQVTM, ANQGSEA. The V and J ends lost 7 bases and 6 bases, in that order; junction bases with no gene match: 11. The CDR3 sequence is 13 residues long.

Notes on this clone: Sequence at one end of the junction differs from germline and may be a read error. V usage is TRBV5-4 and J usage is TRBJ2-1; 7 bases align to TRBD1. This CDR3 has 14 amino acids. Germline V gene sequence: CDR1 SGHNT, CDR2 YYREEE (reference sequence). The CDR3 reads CASSPFTGVNGQFF. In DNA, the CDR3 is TGTGCCAGCAGCCCATTTACAGGGGTCAATGGGCAGTTCTTC.

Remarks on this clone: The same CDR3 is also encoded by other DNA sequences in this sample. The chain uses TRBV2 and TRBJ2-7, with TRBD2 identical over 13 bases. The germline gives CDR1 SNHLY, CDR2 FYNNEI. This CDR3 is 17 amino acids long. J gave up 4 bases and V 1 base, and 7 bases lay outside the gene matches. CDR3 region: CASSEDPGLAGRYEQYF. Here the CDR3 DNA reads TGTGCCAGCAGTGAAGATCCGGGACTAGCGGGAAGGTACGAGCAGTACTTC.

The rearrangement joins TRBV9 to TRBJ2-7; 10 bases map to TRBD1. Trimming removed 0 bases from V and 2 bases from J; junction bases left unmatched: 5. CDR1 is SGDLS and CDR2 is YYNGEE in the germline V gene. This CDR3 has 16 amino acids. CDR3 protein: CASSVDWGTGAYEQYF. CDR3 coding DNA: TGTGCCAGCAGCGTAGACTGGGGGACAGGGGCCTACGAGCAGTACTTC.

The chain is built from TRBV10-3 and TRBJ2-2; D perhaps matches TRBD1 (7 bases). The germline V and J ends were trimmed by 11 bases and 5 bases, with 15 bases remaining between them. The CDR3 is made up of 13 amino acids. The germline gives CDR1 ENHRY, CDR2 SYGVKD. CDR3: CAAAGQRTGELFF. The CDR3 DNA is TGTGCCGCCGCGGGACAGAGGACCGGGGAGCTGTTTTTT.

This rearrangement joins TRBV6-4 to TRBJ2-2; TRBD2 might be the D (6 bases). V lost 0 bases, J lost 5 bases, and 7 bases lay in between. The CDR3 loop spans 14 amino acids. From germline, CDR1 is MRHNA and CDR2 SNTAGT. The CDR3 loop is CASSDSGGTGELFF. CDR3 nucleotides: TGTGCCAGCAGTGACTCGGGGGGAACCGGGGAGCTGTTTTTT.

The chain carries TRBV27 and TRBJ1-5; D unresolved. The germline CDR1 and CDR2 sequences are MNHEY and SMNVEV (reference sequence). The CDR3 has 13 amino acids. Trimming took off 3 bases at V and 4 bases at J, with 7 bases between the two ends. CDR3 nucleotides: TGTGCCAGCAGTTTGGGCGCTAATCAGCCCCAGCATTTT. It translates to CASSLGANQPQHF.

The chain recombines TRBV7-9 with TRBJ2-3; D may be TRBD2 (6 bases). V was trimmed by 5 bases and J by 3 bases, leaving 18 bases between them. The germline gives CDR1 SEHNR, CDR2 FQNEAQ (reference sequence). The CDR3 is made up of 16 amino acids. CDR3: CASSAPRGGGTDTQYF. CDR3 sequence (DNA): TGTGCCAGCAGCGCTCCTCGGGGAGGTGGGACAGATACGCAGTATTTT.

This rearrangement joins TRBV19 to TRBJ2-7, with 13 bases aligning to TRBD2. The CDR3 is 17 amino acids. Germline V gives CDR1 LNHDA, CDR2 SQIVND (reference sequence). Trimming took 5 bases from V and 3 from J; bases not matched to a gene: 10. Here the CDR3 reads CASSSRTSGRILYEQYF. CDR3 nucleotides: TGTGCCAGTAGTTCCCGGACTAGCGGGAGAATCCTCTACGAGCAGTACTTC. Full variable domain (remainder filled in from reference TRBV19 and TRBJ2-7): DGGITQSPKYLFRKEGQNVTLSCEQNLNHDAMYWYRQDPGQGLRLIYYSQIVNDFQKGDIAEGYSVSREKKESFPLTVTSAQKNPTAFYLCASSSRTSGRILYEQYFGPGTRLTVT.

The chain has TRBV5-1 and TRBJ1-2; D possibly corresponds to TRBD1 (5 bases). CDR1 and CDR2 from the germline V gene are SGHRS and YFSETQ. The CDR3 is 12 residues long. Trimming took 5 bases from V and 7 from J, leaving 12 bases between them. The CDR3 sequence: CASRQGNIGYTF. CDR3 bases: TGCGCCAGCAGGCAGGGTAATATTGGCTACACCTTC. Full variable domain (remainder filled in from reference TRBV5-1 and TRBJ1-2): KAGVTQTPRYLIKTRGQQVTLSCSPISGHRSVSWYQQTPGQGLQFLFEYFSETQRNKGNFPGRFSGRQFSNSRSEMNVSTLELGDSALYLCASRQGNIGYTFGSGTRLTVV.

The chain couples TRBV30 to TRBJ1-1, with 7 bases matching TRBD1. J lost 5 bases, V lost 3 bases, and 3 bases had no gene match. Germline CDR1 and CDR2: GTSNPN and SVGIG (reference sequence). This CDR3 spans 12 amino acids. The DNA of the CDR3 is TGTGCCTGGAGCCAGGGGGGTACTGAAGCTTTCTTT. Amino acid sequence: CAWSQGGTEAFF. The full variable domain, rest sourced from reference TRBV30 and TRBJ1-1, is SQTIHQWPATLVQPVGSPLSLECTVEGTSNPNLYWYRQAAGRGLQLLFYSVGIGQISSEVPQNLSASRPQDRQFILSSKKLLLSDSGFYLCAWSQGGTEAFFGQGTRLTVV.

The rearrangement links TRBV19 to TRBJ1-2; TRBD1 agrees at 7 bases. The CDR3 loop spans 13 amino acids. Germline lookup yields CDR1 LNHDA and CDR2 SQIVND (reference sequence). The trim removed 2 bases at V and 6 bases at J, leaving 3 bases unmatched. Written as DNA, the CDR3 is TGTGCCAGTAGTATAACAGGGGACGATGGCTACACCTTC. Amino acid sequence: CASSITGDDGYTF.

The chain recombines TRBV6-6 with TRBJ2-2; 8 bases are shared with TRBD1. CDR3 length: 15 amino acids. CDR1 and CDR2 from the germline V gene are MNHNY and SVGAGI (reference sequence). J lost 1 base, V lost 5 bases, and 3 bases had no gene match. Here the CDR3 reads CASSPGTGNTGELFF. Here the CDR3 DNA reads TGTGCCAGCAGTCCCGGGACAGGGAACACCGGGGAGCTGTTTTTT.

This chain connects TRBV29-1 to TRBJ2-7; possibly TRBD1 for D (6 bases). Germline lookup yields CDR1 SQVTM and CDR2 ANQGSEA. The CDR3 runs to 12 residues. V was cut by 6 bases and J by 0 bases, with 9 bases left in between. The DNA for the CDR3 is TGCAGCGTCCTGACAGGCTCCTACGAGCAGTACTTC. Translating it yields CSVLTGSYEQYF.

Here the CDR3 DNA reads TGTGCCAGCAGTTACGGTTCAGGAGGGGAAAACATTCAGTACTTC. Its protein product is CASSYGSGGENIQYF. The chain employs TRBV6-5 and TRBJ2-4; D may be TRBD2 (6 bases). The CDR3 is 15 amino acids. CDR1 MNHEY and CDR2 SVGAGI come from the germline V gene. Trimming removed 2 bases at V and 5 bases at J, with 13 bases between.

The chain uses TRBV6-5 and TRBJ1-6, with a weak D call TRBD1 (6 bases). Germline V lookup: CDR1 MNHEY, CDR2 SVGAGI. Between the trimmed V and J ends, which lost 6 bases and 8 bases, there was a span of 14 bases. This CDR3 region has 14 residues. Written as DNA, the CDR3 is TGTGCCAGCAGCCTTACAGGGTACGATTCACCCCTCCACTTT. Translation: CASSLTGYDSPLHF.

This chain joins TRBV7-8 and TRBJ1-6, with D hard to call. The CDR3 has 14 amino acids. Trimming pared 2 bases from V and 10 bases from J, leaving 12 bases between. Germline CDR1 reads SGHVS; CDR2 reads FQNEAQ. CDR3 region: CASSLTGLRSPLHF. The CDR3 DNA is TGTGCCAGCAGCTTAACCGGACTCCGGTCACCCCTCCACTTT.

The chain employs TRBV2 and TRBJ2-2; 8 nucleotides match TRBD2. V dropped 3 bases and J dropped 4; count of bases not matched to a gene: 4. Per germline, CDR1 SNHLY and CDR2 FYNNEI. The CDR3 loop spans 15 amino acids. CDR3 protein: CASSERGAATGELFF. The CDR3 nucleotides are TGTGCCAGCAGTGAGCGGGGGGCTGCCACCGGGGAGCTGTTTTTT.

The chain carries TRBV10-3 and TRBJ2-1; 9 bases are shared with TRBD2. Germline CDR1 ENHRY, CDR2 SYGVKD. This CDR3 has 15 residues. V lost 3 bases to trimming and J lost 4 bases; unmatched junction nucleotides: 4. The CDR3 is CAISEAGGGYNEQFF. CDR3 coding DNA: TGTGCCATCAGTGAAGCGGGAGGTGGGTACAATGAGCAGTTCTTC.

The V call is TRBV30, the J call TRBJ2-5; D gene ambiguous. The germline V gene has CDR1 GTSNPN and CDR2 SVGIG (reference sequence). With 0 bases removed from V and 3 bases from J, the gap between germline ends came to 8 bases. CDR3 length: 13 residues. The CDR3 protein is CAWSVRVKETQYF. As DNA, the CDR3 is TGTGCCTGGAGTGTACGGGTAAAAGAGACCCAGTACTTC.

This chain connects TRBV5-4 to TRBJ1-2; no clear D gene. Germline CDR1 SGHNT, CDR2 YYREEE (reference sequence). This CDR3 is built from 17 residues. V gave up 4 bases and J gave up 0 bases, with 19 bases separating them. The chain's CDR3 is CASSPPGGQRANYGYTF. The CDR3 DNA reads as TGTGCCAGCAGCCCCCCCGGAGGCCAGCGAGCTAACTATGGCTACACCTTC.

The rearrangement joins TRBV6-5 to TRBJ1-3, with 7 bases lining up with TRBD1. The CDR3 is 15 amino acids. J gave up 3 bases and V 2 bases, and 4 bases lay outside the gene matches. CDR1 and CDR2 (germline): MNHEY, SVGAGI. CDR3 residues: CASSYRRGHGNTIYF. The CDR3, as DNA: TGTGCCAGCAGTTACAGGAGGGGGCATGGAAACACCATATATTTT.